This T cell receptor (beta chain) came from a study of shared clonotypes between healthy human individuals. The J segment lost 2 bases and the V segment lost 1 base, leaving 4 bases of the junction unmatched. The CDR3 runs 15 residues. The germline V gene has CDR1 SGHRS and CDR2 YFSETQ. Clones were sequenced by immunoSEQ multiplex PCR, and TCRdb holds only the in-frame ones, with some missing. This sample has about 2,100,000 clones, with roughly 91% found just once. This clone was recorded only once. CD8 cells classed as naive were CD45RO-negative and positively selected for CCR7, excluding terminally differentiated effector memory CD45RA+ cells.

V and J are TRBV5-1 and TRBJ1-2; 8 bases are a match to TRBD1. Sequencing was done on a sample of naive CD8+ T cells from PBMCs. The receptor was isolated from a man younger than 35 in good health. Some clones in this sample may be carry-over from other donors' samples. The CDR3 DNA sequence: TGCGCCAGCAGCTTGTTACAGGGGGACAACTATGGCTACACCTTC. This encodes CASSLLQGDNYGYTF.